This T cell receptor (beta chain) is drawn from a study of T cells in Graves' hyperthyroidism and ophthalmopathy. Amplification yielded TCR beta CDR3 regions, with RNA transcripts as the source. HTBI primers were used for first-round RT-PCR of the TCR CDR3. TCRdb redid the calling of the multiplex PCR reads with MiXCR, one entry per CDR3 protein. This table holds 500,000 to 600,000 distinct CDR3 sequences, about half found once. V was cut by 3 bases and J by 1 base, with 18 bases left in between. Looked up from germline, CDR1 is LNHNV and CDR2 is YYDKDF (reference sequence). The length of the CDR3 is 17 residues. About this clonotype: Antigen unknown.

Study findings and constraints: Most thyroid clonotypes expanded above 0.001 appeared in blood too. A 13 V-J signature model discriminated ophthalmopathy versus stable hyperthyroidism.

Based on clinical symptoms, serum thyroxine and TRAb, thyroid ultrasound and orbital computed tomography, diagnoses were reached. Material: peripheral blood or thyroid tissue (not recorded which). The J gene is TRBJ1-1, the V gene TRBV15; possible D gene TRBD1, 5 bases. The receptor's source is an adult woman with Graves' disease, either hyperthyroidism or ophthalmopathy (not recorded which). CDR3 in amino acids: CATSRGHDTGTNTEAFF. CDR3 nucleotide sequence: TGTGCCACCAGCAGGGGCCACGATACAGGTACGAACACTGAAGCTTTCTTT.